These T cell receptor beta chains were read from a single sample in a study of T cells in Graves' hyperthyroidism and ophthalmopathy. In TCRdb, the multiplex PCR reads were re-called with MiXCR into one record per CDR3 protein. In the table there are about 290,000 distinct CDR3 sequences, roughly an eighth of which are singletons. The material sequenced was blood. The receptors here all came from a woman in her forties with Graves' hyperthyroidism. Each CDR3 is given with its conserved first and last residue. D genes are given only for firm matches. Size tells how often a clone was seen (once, few, many) or the class of an expanded clone, and some rows leave it out.

>few|TRBJ2-2|-|TRBV29-1
CSVKKSGELFF
TGCAGCGTTAAGAAATCCGGGGAGCTGTTTTTT
>-|TRBJ2-7|TRBD2|TRBV30
CACSGSYDEQYF
TGTGCCTGTAGCGGGTCTTACGACGAGCAGTACTTC
>-|TRBJ2-2|-|TRBV19
CASSPGSLTGELFF
TGTGCCAGTAGCCCCGGGAGTCTCACCGGGGAGCTGTTTTTT
>-|TRBJ1-4|-|TRBV7-8
CAGSLGVFVRGLGATNEKLFF
TGTGCCGGCAGCTTAGGGGTTTTCGTCCGTGGCCTAGGCGCAACTAATGAAAAACTGTTTTTT
>many|TRBJ1-6|-|TRBV2
CASNPNRDQLGSPLHF
TGTGCCAGCAACCCAAACAGGGATCAACTAGGGTCACCCCTCCACTTT
>many|TRBJ2-5|TRBD1|TRBV5-1
CASSLGGQVQETQYF
TGCGCCAGCAGCTTGGGAGGACAGGTACAAGAGACCCAGTACTTC
>many|TRBJ1-1|-|TRBV6-5
CASSYSPARTEAFF
TGTGCCAGCAGTTACTCGCCGGCGCGCACTGAAGCTTTCTTT
>few|TRBJ2-2|TRBD2|TRBV4-1
CASKSVGLAGVTGELFF
TGCGCCAGCAAATCGGTCGGACTAGCGGGAGTAACCGGGGAGCTGTTTTTT
>few|TRBJ1-5|-|TRBV6-2/TRBV6-3
CASSYSTKQPQHF
TGTGCCAGCAGTTACTCGACGAAACAGCCCCAGCATTTT
>many|TRBJ2-1|TRBD2|TRBV4-1
CASSLSLAPKGEQFF
TGCGCCAGCAGCCTCTCACTAGCGCCCAAAGGCGAGCAGTTCTTC
>many|TRBJ2-1|-|TRBV6-2/TRBV6-3
CASTAGGVRRNEQFF
TGTGCCAGCACTGCCGGTGGAGTTCGCCGGAATGAGCAGTTCTTC
>many|TRBJ1-1|TRBD1|TRBV6-5
CASSYSGTGVPEDTEAFF
TGTGCCAGCAGTTACTCAGGGACAGGGGTCCCCGAGGACACTGAAGCTTTCTTT
>-|TRBJ1-4|-|TRBV28
CASSIGGQNEKLFF
TGTGCCAGCAGTATAGGGGGGCAGAATGAAAAACTGTTTTTT
>many|TRBJ1-6|TRBD1|TRBV2
CASSAGGEGSPLHF
TGTGCCAGCAGTGCAGGGGGGGAAGGATCACCCCTCCACTTT
>many|TRBJ2-4|-|TRBV7-9
CASSLSVSNIQYF
TGTGCCAGCAGCTTATCAGTTTCTAACATTCAGTACTTC
>few|TRBJ2-1|-|TRBV4-2
CASSSTGQGGNEQFF
TGTGCCAGCAGCTCAACAGGTCAGGGGGGCAATGAGCAGTTCTTC
>many|TRBJ1-2|-|TRBV12-3/TRBV12-4
CASSSGGNYGYTF
TGTGCCAGCAGTTCGGGGGGGAACTATGGCTACACCTTC
>few|TRBJ2-7|-|TRBV7-2
CASSLKAGSNYEQYF
TGTGCCAGCAGCCTCAAGGCGGGAAGTAACTACGAGCAGTACTTC
>-|TRBJ1-5|-|TRBV6-2/TRBV6-3
CASKKQGLNGPQHF
TGTGCCAGCAAAAAACAGGGCCTTAATGGGCCCCAGCATTTT
>few|TRBJ1-1|-|TRBV19
CASSPGYTEAFF
TGTGCCAGTAGCCCGGGGTACACTGAAGCTTTCTTT
>many|TRBJ1-1|TRBD1|TRBV27
CASSSDRGRMNTEAFF
TGTGCCAGCAGTTCGGACAGGGGGCGAATGAACACTGAAGCTTTCTTT
>many|TRBJ1-3|-|TRBV6-1
CASSEISAGGNTIYF
TGTGCCAGCAGTGAAATATCCGCGGGAGGAAACACCATATATTTT
>-|TRBJ1-1|TRBD1|TRBV6-5
CASSWTGSTEAFF
TGTGCCAGCAGTTGGACAGGGAGTACTGAAGCTTTCTTT
>many|TRBJ1-2|-|TRBV30
CAWSPLGGVYGYTF
TGTGCCTGGAGCCCCCTGGGAGGGGTCTATGGCTACACCTTC
>many|TRBJ2-6|-|TRBV6-1
CASSHSQGSGANVLTF
TGTGCCAGCAGTCACTCACAGGGTTCTGGGGCCAACGTCCTGACTTTC
>many|TRBJ2-2|TRBD1|TRBV5-1
CASSFDRVVGTGELFF
TGCGCCAGCAGCTTTGACAGGGTTGTAGGCACCGGGGAGCTGTTTTTT
>few|TRBJ2-1|-|TRBV5-6
CASSRGLLTYNEQFF
TGTGCCAGCAGCAGGGGACTCCTCACCTACAATGAGCAGTTCTTC
>many|TRBJ2-1|-|TRBV7-2
CASSQTLGSYNEQFF
TGTGCCAGCAGCCAGACCCTAGGGTCCTACAATGAGCAGTTCTTC
>few|TRBJ2-7|TRBD2|TRBV12-3/TRBV12-4
CASRGLAGGPVDEQYF
TGTGCCAGCAGGGGACTAGCGGGAGGGCCTGTGGACGAGCAGTACTTC
>many|TRBJ1-2|-|TRBV24-1
CATSADSYYGYTF
TGTGCCACCAGTGCTGACAGCTACTATGGCTACACCTTC
>many|TRBJ2-3|-|TRBV30
CAWSGTTDTQYF
TGTGCCTGGAGCGGGACCACAGATACGCAGTATTTT
>many|TRBJ1-2|-|TRBV12-3/TRBV12-4
CASSGEQTYGYTF
TGTGCCAGCAGTGGGGAACAGACCTATGGCTACACCTTC
>-|TRBJ2-7|-|TRBV20-1
CSARDSLAGQHEQYF
TGCAGTGCTAGAGATAGTCTGGCAGGACAACACGAGCAGTACTTC
>-|TRBJ1-4|-|TRBV2
CASKALGGEEKLFF
TGTGCCAGCAAGGCACTGGGGGGGGAGGAAAAACTGTTTTTT
>many|TRBJ2-7|TRBD1|TRBV2
CASRGSQGSSYEQYF
TGTGCCAGCAGAGGATCACAGGGGTCCTCCTACGAGCAGTACTTC
>many|TRBJ2-7|-|TRBV10-3
CAISSPDKYLTYEQYF
TGTGCCATCAGCTCCCCCGACAAGTACCTCACCTACGAGCAGTACTTC
>many|TRBJ1-6|-|TRBV2
CASSAGSPLHF
TGTGCCAGCAGTGCCGGTTCACCCCTCCACTTT
>many|TRBJ1-5|-|TRBV30
CAWSRHRENQPQHF
TGTGCCTGGAGTCGCCACAGGGAAAATCAGCCCCAGCATTTT
>many|TRBJ2-2|TRBD1|TRBV6-1
CASERTGSTFLNTGELFF
TGTGCCAGCGAACGGACAGGGAGTACCTTCCTTAACACCGGGGAGCTGTTTTTT
>many|TRBJ1-2|-|TRBV28
CASSFKYGYTF
TGTGCCAGCAGTTTCAAATATGGCTACACCTTC
>many|TRBJ2-5|TRBD1|TRBV6-2/TRBV6-3
CASRQGAKTQYF
TGTGCCAGCAGACAGGGGGCCAAGACCCAGTACTTC
>few|TRBJ2-5|TRBD1|TRBV7-6
CASSLKGTALQETQYF
TGTGCCAGCAGCTTGAAAGGGACAGCCTTACAAGAGACCCAGTACTTC
>many|TRBJ1-4|-|TRBV2
CASSLMATNEKLFF
TGTGCCAGCAGCCTGATGGCAACTAATGAAAAACTGTTTTTT
>many|TRBJ2-5|-|TRBV6-1
CASRWDGQETQYF
TGTGCCAGCAGGTGGGACGGCCAAGAGACCCAGTACTTC
>many|TRBJ2-3|TRBD2|TRBV24-1
CATSDLAGGSTDTQYF
TGTGCCACCAGTGACCTAGCGGGGGGAAGCACAGATACGCAGTATTTT
>many|TRBJ2-4|TRBD2|TRBV15
CATSRETGGTSGNSVKNIQYF
TGTGCCACCAGCAGAGAGACAGGTGGGACTAGCGGGAATTCGGTCAAAAACATTCAGTACTTC
>many|TRBJ1-3|-|TRBV20-1
CSAEIVLGNTIYF
TGCAGTGCCGAGATTGTCCTTGGAAACACCATATATTTT
>many|TRBJ1-6|TRBD1|TRBV12-3/TRBV12-4
CASSGQGYSPLHF
TGTGCCAGCTCAGGACAGGGCTATTCACCCCTCCACTTT
>few|TRBJ2-7|-|TRBV3-1
CASSSGWDEQYF
TGTGCCAGCAGCTCCGGATGGGATGAGCAGTACTTC
>many|TRBJ1-4|-|TRBV6-1
CASSAQQGTGEKLFF
TGTGCCAGCAGTGCCCAACAGGGTACGGGTGAAAAACTGTTTTTT
>many|TRBJ1-4|TRBD1|TRBV12-3/TRBV12-4
CASSSPGQANEKLFF
TGTGCCAGCAGTTCTCCGGGACAGGCGAATGAAAAACTGTTTTTT